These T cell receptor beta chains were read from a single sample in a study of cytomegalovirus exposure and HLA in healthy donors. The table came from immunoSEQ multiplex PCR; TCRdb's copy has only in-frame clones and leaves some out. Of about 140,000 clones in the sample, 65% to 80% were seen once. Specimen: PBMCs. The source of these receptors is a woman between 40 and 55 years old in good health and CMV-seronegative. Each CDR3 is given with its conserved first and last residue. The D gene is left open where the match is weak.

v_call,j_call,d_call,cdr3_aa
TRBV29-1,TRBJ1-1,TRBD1,CSVAGQTNTEAFF
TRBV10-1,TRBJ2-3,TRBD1,CASSWQGARGTQYF
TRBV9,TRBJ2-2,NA,CASSVATAGVTGELFF
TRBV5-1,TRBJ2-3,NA,CASSLALGAQDTQYF
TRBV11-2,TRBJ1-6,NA,CASSLDGAMLRNSPLHF
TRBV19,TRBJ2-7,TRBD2,CASSMSLAGGEQYF
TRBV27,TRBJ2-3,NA,CASTQSGRLDTQYF
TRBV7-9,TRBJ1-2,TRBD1,CASSSGQQNYGYTF
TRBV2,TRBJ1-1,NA,CASKPLGETGTEAFF
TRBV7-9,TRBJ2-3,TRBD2,CASSLAGTSGVSTDTQYF
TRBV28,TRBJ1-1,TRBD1,CASGQDFTEAFF
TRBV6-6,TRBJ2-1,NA,CASSRGNEQFF
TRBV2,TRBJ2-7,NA,CASRDTGFNEQYF
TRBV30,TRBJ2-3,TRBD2,CAWSSWTSGVPYTQYF
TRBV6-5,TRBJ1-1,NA,CASSTGGLLPEAFF
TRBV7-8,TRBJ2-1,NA,CASSLRDNYNEQFF
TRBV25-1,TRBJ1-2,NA,CASSETDLHYGYTF
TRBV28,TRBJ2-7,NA,CASSPVGSYEQYF
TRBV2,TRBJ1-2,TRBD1,CASSEGGQGATHGYTF
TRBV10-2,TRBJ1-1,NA,CASSVQVNTEAFF
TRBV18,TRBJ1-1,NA,CASSPRATANTEAFF
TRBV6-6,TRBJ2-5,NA,CASRLQGPETQYF
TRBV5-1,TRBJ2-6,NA,CASSPGTTRGANVLTF
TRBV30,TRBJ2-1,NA,CAWSPGLDGNEQFF
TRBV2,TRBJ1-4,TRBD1,CASKIGTGSLTEKLFF
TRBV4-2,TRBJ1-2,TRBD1,CASSQVGQGVYGYTF